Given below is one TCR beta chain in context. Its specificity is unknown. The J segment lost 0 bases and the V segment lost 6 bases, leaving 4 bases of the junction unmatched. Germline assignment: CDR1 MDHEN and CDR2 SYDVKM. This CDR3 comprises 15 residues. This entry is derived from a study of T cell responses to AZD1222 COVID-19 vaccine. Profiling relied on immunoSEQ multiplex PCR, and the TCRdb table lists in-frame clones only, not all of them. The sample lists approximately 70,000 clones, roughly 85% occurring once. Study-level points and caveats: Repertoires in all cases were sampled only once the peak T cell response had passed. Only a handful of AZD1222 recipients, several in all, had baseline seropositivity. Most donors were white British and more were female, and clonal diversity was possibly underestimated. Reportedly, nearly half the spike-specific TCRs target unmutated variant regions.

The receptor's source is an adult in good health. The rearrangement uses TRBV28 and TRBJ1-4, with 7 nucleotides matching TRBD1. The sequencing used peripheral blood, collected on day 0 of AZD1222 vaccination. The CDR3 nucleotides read TGTGCCAGCAGCTCGGGGACAGCAACTAATGAAAAACTGTTTTTT. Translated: CASSSGTATNEKLFF.